The 8 T cell receptor beta chains reported below all come from one sample, sequenced in a study of identical twins (dated by TCRdb to between 2015 and 2016). The library was produced with 5' RACE. TCRdb names Illumina HiSeq 2000 as the instrument used. In TCRdb, the public reads were trimmed at Q25 with fastp and aligned with MiXCR, with productive beta chains retained. Rows with one shared CDR3 protein collapse into an entry with the most common genes and DNA. Within this sample are some 1,700,000 distinct CDR3 sequences, with roughly 35% of them counted one time only. Approximately 0.29% of the sample is held by the ten biggest clonotypes. Sequenced input: cord blood. All receptors come from a newborn girl in good health.

This clonotype was detected a few times. The chain has TRBV2 and TRBJ2-1, with 7 nucleotides matching TRBD1. The germline CDR1 and CDR2 sequences are SNHLY and FYNNEI. CDR3 length: 14 amino acids. J lost 8 bases, V lost 5 bases, and 9 bases had no gene match. DNA for the CDR3: TGTGCCAGCAGTAATACATTACAGGGGTATGAGCAGTTCTTC. The encoded protein is CASSNTLQGYEQFF.

In its sample, this clonotype was seen many times. This sequence joins TRBV24-1 and TRBJ1-2; D is undetermined. The CDR3 contains 13 residues. Trimming stripped 6 bases from V and 3 bases from J, with 10 bases between. In germline, CDR1 is KGHDR, CDR2 SFDVKD. The CDR3 coding sequence is TGTGCCACCAGTAAGGGCCCCGACTATGGCTACACCTTC. This sequence encodes CATSKGPDYGYTF.

This clonotype was detected a few times. The chain joins TRBV20-1 to TRBJ1-1; no firm D call. CDR3 length: 12 amino acids. The V gene lost 2 bases and the J gene lost 3 bases, with 7 bases spanning the gap. Germline lookup yields CDR1 DFQATT and CDR2 SNEGSKA (reference sequence). CDR3 residues: CSARREYTEAFF. The CDR3 DNA follows: TGCAGTGCTAGACGGGAGTACACTGAAGCTTTCTTT.

The chain links TRBV2 to TRBJ1-4; perhaps TRBD1 as D (5 bases). The CDR3 extends over 14 amino acids. V was pared by 6 bases and J by 8 bases, with 16 bases between. Germline CDR1 is SNHLY and CDR2 is FYNNEI. This CDR3 reads CASRDGQGREKLFF. CDR3 bases: TGTGCCAGCAGGGACGGGCAGGGACGGGAAAAACTGTTTTTT. The whole variable domain, filled in from reference TRBV2 and TRBJ1-4, reads EPEVTQTPSHQVTQMGQEVILRCVPISNHLYFYWYRQILGQKVEFLVSFYNNEISEKSEIFDDQFSVERPDGSNFTLKIRSTKLEDSAMYFCASRDGQGREKLFFGSGTQLSVL.

The V call is TRBV30, the J call TRBJ1-2, with unresolved D. Per germline, CDR1 GTSNPN and CDR2 SVGIG (reference sequence). Trimming took off 2 bases at V and 2 bases at J, with 12 bases between the two ends. The CDR3 length is 14 residues. The CDR3 sequence is CAWSITVPNYGYTF. The CDR3 DNA follows: TGTGCCTGGAGTATAACAGTTCCGAACTATGGCTACACCTTC. Looking up the rest from reference TRBV30 and TRBJ1-2 gives the full variable domain: SQTIHQWPATLVQPVGSPLSLECTVEGTSNPNLYWYRQAAGRGLQLLFYSVGIGQISSEVPQNLSASRPQDRQFILSSKKLLLSDSGFYLCAWSITVPNYGYTFGSGTRLTVV.

The V call is TRBV6-5, the J call TRBJ2-6, with no clear D. The CDR3 is 17 amino acids. The germline V and J ends were trimmed by 4 bases and 4 bases, with 17 bases remaining between them. Per the germline V gene, CDR1 is MNHEY and CDR2 is SVGAGI. CDR3 in DNA: TGTGCCAGCAGTTCACCACGGATCCCTGGGGGGGCCAACGTCCTGACTTTC. Residues: CASSSPRIPGGANVLTF.

This sequence joins TRBV6-2 or TRBV6-3 and TRBJ1-2; D unclear. V lost 6 bases, J lost 8 bases, and 16 bases lay in between. This CDR3 has 13 amino acids. Germline values: CDR1 MNHEY, CDR2 SVGEGT. In nucleotides, the CDR3 is TGTGCCAGCAGCTTTGGTTCCTCGTCAGGCTACACCTTC. Protein: CASSFGSSSGYTF.

Of note for this clonotype: A read error may produce the germline difference seen at one junction end. V and J are TRBV6-5 and TRBJ2-1; 7 nucleotides match TRBD2. CDR1 MNHEY and CDR2 SVGAGI come from the germline V gene. CDR3 length: 15 amino acids. CDR3 sequence: CASSYRGSSYNDQFF. The CDR3 nucleotides are TGTGCCAGCAGTTACCGCGGGAGCTCCTACAATGACCAGTTCTTC.